Listed below are T cell receptor beta chains from one sample, sequenced in a study of T cell changes during pregnancy in multiple sclerosis. Assay: immunoSEQ multiplex PCR; the TCRdb copy retains only in-frame clones and omits some. The table lists around 100,000 clones, roughly 90% of them singletons. The sample here was peripheral blood, taken after pregnancy. The source of these receptors is a female donor with multiple sclerosis, enrolled in a pregnancy study. Both conserved end residues are trimmed from each CDR3.

J gene: TRBJ2-7
CDR3 length: 12
V gene: TRBV11-2
CDR3 protein: ASRKLAGDYEQY

J gene: TRBJ2-2
CDR3 length: 13
V gene: TRBV11-2
CDR3 protein: ASSPPDRDTGELF

J gene: TRBJ2-7
CDR3 length: 11
V gene: TRBV7-9
CDR3 protein: ASSLAAGDEQY

J gene: TRBJ2-7
CDR3 length: 12
V gene: TRBV13
CDR3 protein: ASSFGTLNYEQY

J gene: TRBJ1-1
CDR3 length: 13
V gene: TRBV10-3
CDR3 protein: AISEGTGKVSEAF

J gene: TRBJ2-2
CDR3 length: 12
V gene: TRBV29-1
CDR3 protein: SVMGLLNTGELF

J gene: TRBJ1-4
CDR3 length: 11
V gene: TRBV19
CDR3 protein: ASSRKPYEKLF

J gene: TRBJ1-5
CDR3 length: 10
V gene: TRBV6-1
CDR3 protein: ASSDGGGPQH

J gene: TRBJ1-6
CDR3 length: 11
V gene: TRBV2
CDR3 protein: ASMNRRNSPLH

J gene: TRBJ1-2
CDR3 length: 12
V gene: TRBV5-4
CDR3 protein: ASRPGQENYGYT

J gene: TRBJ2-7
CDR3 length: 13
V gene: TRBV19
CDR3 protein: ASSILARDSYEQY

J gene: TRBJ1-1
CDR3 length: 11
V gene: TRBV7-9
CDR3 protein: ASRGQGATEAF

J gene: TRBJ1-2
CDR3 length: 12
V gene: TRBV27
CDR3 protein: ASSIKRTGYGYT

J gene: TRBJ1-6
CDR3 length: 17
V gene: TRBV7-2
CDR3 protein: ASSFPSDRRSSYNSPLH

J gene: TRBJ1-4
CDR3 length: 15
V gene: TRBV18
CDR3 protein: ASTPSIQQGAGEKLF

J gene: TRBJ2-1
CDR3 length: 16
V gene: TRBV27
CDR3 protein: ASAVQGASRWEEGEQF

J gene: TRBJ1-1
CDR3 length: 13
V gene: TRBV19
CDR3 protein: ASSIDGVPNTEAF

J gene: TRBJ2-3
CDR3 length: 14
V gene: TRBV5-1
CDR3 protein: ASSLWTSASTDTQY

J gene: TRBJ2-7
CDR3 length: 13
V gene: TRBV6-1
CDR3 protein: ASIVGTGSSYEQY

J gene: TRBJ1-1
CDR3 length: 13
V gene: TRBV25-1
CDR3 protein: ASSQDTGGNTEAF

J gene: TRBJ2-5
CDR3 length: 13
V gene: TRBV2
CDR3 protein: ASSHARGVQETQY

J gene: TRBJ2-7
CDR3 length: 13
V gene: TRBV10-2
CDR3 protein: ASRPTEAGSYEQY

J gene: TRBJ2-7
CDR3 length: 9
V gene: TRBV7-9
CDR3 protein: ASSPGYEQY

J gene: TRBJ1-6
CDR3 length: 13
V gene: TRBV11-2
CDR3 protein: ASSQGTGNNSPLH

J gene: TRBJ2-7
CDR3 length: 15
V gene: TRBV27
CDR3 protein: ASSLSLGEGGLYEQY

J gene: TRBJ2-7
CDR3 length: 11
V gene: TRBV28
CDR3 protein: ASIRDRGAEQY

J gene: TRBJ1-2
CDR3 length: 11
V gene: TRBV30
CDR3 protein: AWSFTTGGGYT

J gene: TRBJ2-2
CDR3 length: 14
V gene: TRBV9
CDR3 protein: ASSARDIRTTGELF

J gene: TRBJ2-5
CDR3 length: 10
V gene: TRBV5-4
CDR3 protein: ASSRGGETQY

J gene: TRBJ1-6
CDR3 length: 12
V gene: TRBV27
CDR3 protein: ASSLLDRGSPLH

J gene: TRBJ2-5
CDR3 length: 13
V gene: TRBV7-9
CDR3 protein: ASSPPRRFGETQY

J gene: TRBJ2-2
CDR3 length: 12
V gene: TRBV19
CDR3 protein: ASRLSGKTGELF

J gene: TRBJ2-7
CDR3 length: 13
V gene: TRBV4-2
CDR3 protein: ASSGGGVRSYEQY

J gene: TRBJ2-2
CDR3 length: 14
V gene: TRBV28
CDR3 protein: ASSAQGARDTGELF

J gene: TRBJ2-6
CDR3 length: 14
V gene: TRBV6-6
CDR3 protein: ASSYPGGSGANVLT

J gene: TRBJ2-3
CDR3 length: 12
V gene: TRBV29-1
CDR3 protein: SVAKGASGDTQY

J gene: TRBJ2-7
CDR3 length: 10
V gene: TRBV5-6
CDR3 protein: ASSLLRSEQY

J gene: TRBJ1-2
CDR3 length: 12
V gene: TRBV6-5
CDR3 protein: ASSYRDNNYGYT

J gene: TRBJ2-1
CDR3 length: 13
V gene: TRBV5-6
CDR3 protein: ASSFPDRGYNEQF

J gene: TRBJ1-5
CDR3 length: 12
V gene: TRBV19
CDR3 protein: ASNADRVGQPQH

J gene: TRBJ1-1
CDR3 length: 11
V gene: TRBV6-6
CDR3 protein: ASSHGTGGEAF

J gene: TRBJ2-2
CDR3 length: 12
V gene: TRBV19
CDR3 protein: ASSNGAQSGELF

J gene: TRBJ1-1
CDR3 length: 12
V gene: TRBV6-1
CDR3 protein: ASSRGQAIVKAF

J gene: TRBJ1-3
CDR3 length: 12
V gene: TRBV11-3
CDR3 protein: ASSLTSSGNTIY

J gene: TRBJ1-1
CDR3 length: 12
V gene: TRBV10-3
CDR3 protein: AISDPGTGEEAF

J gene: TRBJ2-5
CDR3 length: 12
V gene: TRBV2
CDR3 protein: ASSVQGIQETQY

J gene: TRBJ2-4
CDR3 length: 13
V gene: TRBV5-1
CDR3 protein: ASSLTSGNKNIQY

J gene: TRBJ2-3
CDR3 length: 13
V gene: TRBV6-1
CDR3 protein: ASSEGTGGYYTQY

J gene: TRBJ1-1
CDR3 length: 11
V gene: TRBV28
CDR3 protein: ASRPGRGTEAF

J gene: TRBJ1-3
CDR3 length: 13
V gene: TRBV11-3
CDR3 protein: ASSETGISGNTIY

J gene: TRBJ1-5
CDR3 length: 13
V gene: TRBV19
CDR3 protein: ASSPDRRGNQPQH

J gene: TRBJ2-3
CDR3 length: 11
V gene: TRBV29-1
CDR3 protein: SVVAQGNGAQY

J gene: TRBJ2-1
CDR3 length: 12
V gene: TRBV5-6
CDR3 protein: ASSLDGRDNEQF

J gene: TRBJ1-2
CDR3 length: 12
V gene: TRBV30
CDR3 protein: AWIRQGAYYGYT

J gene: TRBJ2-3
CDR3 length: 13
V gene: TRBV9
CDR3 protein: ASSVAGEVTDTQY

J gene: TRBJ2-5
CDR3 length: 12
V gene: TRBV7-6
CDR3 protein: ASSLGSSRGTQY

J gene: TRBJ1-1
CDR3 length: 11
V gene: TRBV6-5
CDR3 protein: ASRQQGNTEAF

J gene: TRBJ2-7
CDR3 length: 13
V gene: TRBV5-1
CDR3 protein: ASSLGYGGSYEQY

J gene: TRBJ2-1
CDR3 length: 12
V gene: TRBV9
CDR3 protein: ASSGGPSYNEQF